This entry lists 4 T cell receptor beta chains sequenced from one sample in a study of Ad26.COV2.S vaccination and SARS-CoV-2 variants. Sequenced by immunoSEQ multiplex PCR; TCRdb stores in-frame clones only, minus some. Counted here are around 340,000 clones, 75% to 90% occurring once; the ten biggest clones make up around 5.3%. Treatment defined: some 20 received Ad26.COV2.S at low or high dose, single or two shots; a few received placebo; per-sample allocation not given. At day 63 after the first vaccine or placebo injection, samples were drawn. The sequenced sample was peripheral blood, obtained in a trial of Ad26.COV2.S vaccine versus placebo. The source of these receptors is a person aged 18-65 years who received the Ad26.COV2.S COVID-19 vaccine or a placebo.

The chain carries TRBV5-1 and TRBJ2-7, with 9 bases identical to TRBD1. V lost 3 bases, J lost 3 bases, and 4 bases stayed unmatched. Germline loops: CDR1 SGHRS, CDR2 YFSETQ. The CDR3 runs to 14 residues. DNA of the CDR3: TGCGCCAGCAGCTCGTCGGGACAGGGCTACGAGCAGTACTTC. It codes for CASSSSGQGYEQYF.

CDR3 sequence reads: CASSLPDAQPQHF. CDR3 sequence (DNA): TGTGCCAGCAGTTTACCGGACGCGCAGCCCCAGCATTTT. The V and J genes are TRBV28 and TRBJ1-5; D is unresolved. Germline V CDR1 and CDR2: MDHEN, SYDVKM. V gave up 2 bases and J gave up 7 bases, with 9 bases separating them. The CDR3 extends over 13 amino acids.

This clone was detected once. The chain uses TRBV9 and TRBJ2-1; no reliable D call. The CDR3 runs to 13 residues. Germline CDR1 reads SGDLS; CDR2 reads YYNGEE. The V end lost 0 bases, the J end lost 5 bases, and 6 bases lay between the germline ends. In DNA, the CDR3 is TGTGCCAGCAGCGTAGAGTTCCACAATGAGCAGTTCTTC. Translated, it gives CASSVEFHNEQFF.

The chain combines TRBV6-2 or TRBV6-3 with TRBJ1-2, with TRBD1 matching over 10 bases. This CDR3 is 17 amino acids long. CDR1 is MNHEY, CDR2 SVGEGT, per germline. V lost 0 bases and J lost 8; bases outside the gene matches: 12. The chain's CDR3 is CASSYSTDRGYTSGYTF. In DNA, the CDR3 is TGTGCCAGCAGTTACTCCACGGACAGGGGGTATACTTCGGGCTACACCTTC.